The 20 T cell receptor beta chains reported below all come from one sample, sequenced in a study of T-cell reconstitution after alpha-beta-depleted transplantation in children. TCRbeta library construction was performed incorporating unique molecular identifiers. TCRdb analysed the PCR reads with MiXCR anew, one entry per CDR3 protein. This table holds around 800,000 distinct CDR3 sequences, roughly 15% found once. The starting material was PBMCs, mostly from graft donor cells, obtained 360 days after TCRalphabeta/CD19-depleted stem cell transplant. The receptors shown here come from a male patient younger than 18 who had a stem cell transplant for acute lymphoblastic leukemia, so the T cells may come from the graft donor.

In its sample, this clonotype was seen many times. The J gene is TRBJ2-5, the V gene TRBV12-3 or TRBV12-4; D unclear. V was clipped by 1 base and J by 5 bases, with 5 bases between them. This CDR3 is built from 12 residues. The chain's CDR3 is CASSLDPETQYF. CDR3 DNA: TGTGCCAGCAGTTTAGACCCCGAGACCCAGTACTTC.

The V and J genes are TRBV19 and TRBJ1-6; D call uncertain. Germline lookup yields CDR1 LNHDA and CDR2 SQIVND (reference sequence). The CDR3 sequence is 15 residues long. Deletions cut 6 bases from V and 9 bases from J, with 18 bases between. The CDR3 loop is CASRVTALSASPLHF. The CDR3 DNA reads as TGTGCCAGTAGGGTCACAGCGTTATCGGCTTCACCCCTCCACTTT.

In its sample, this clonotype was seen many times. The chain links TRBV29-1 to TRBJ2-1; D is unresolved. The CDR3 consists of 11 residues. V lost 1 base to trimming and J lost 3 bases, with 1 base between them. In germline, CDR1 is SQVTM, CDR2 ANQGSEA. The CDR3: CSVEVYNEQFF. For the CDR3, the DNA is TGCAGCGTTGAAGTCTACAATGAGCAGTTCTTC.

This sequence joins TRBV13 and TRBJ2-7; D might be TRBD2 (6 bases). Germline CDR1 PRHDT, CDR2 FYEKMQ (reference sequence). V lost 5 bases to trimming and J lost 7 bases, with 21 bases between them. The CDR3 length is 15 residues. CDR3 sequence reads: CASSRIPGLKGEQYF. The CDR3 nucleotides are TGTGCCAGCAGCCGAATACCGGGACTCAAGGGGGAGCAGTACTTC.

This clonotype came up many times. The chain carries TRBV5-1 and TRBJ2-1; TRBD1 agrees at 10 bases. This CDR3 contains 15 residues. Germline V gives CDR1 SGHRS, CDR2 YFSETQ. The junction had 8 bases not matched to a gene; V was cut back by 4 bases and J by 7 bases. In DNA, the CDR3 is TGCGCCAGCAGCCCGGGGGACAGGGGCACAAATGAGCAGTTCTTC. It is translated as CASSPGDRGTNEQFF.

This clonotype came up a few times. The rearrangement links TRBV28 to TRBJ2-5; 10 bases are a match to TRBD1. CDR3 length: 15 residues. CDR1 is MDHEN and CDR2 is SYDVKM in the germline V gene. The trim removed 4 bases at V and 5 bases at J, leaving 7 bases unmatched. CDR3 sequence reads: CASSSSGTGEETQYF. In DNA, the CDR3 is TGTGCCAGCAGTTCCTCCGGGACAGGGGAGGAGACCCAGTACTTC.

The CDR3: CASSGQELLVNSPLHF. CDR3 in DNA: TGTGCCAGCAGCGGTCAGGAGCTCCTGGTGAATTCACCCCTCCACTTT. The rearrangement joins TRBV9 to TRBJ1-6, with D unclear. Trimming cost V 3 bases and J 7 bases, with 17 bases left between them. Per the germline V gene, CDR1 is SGDLS and CDR2 is YYNGEE. The CDR3 is 16 amino acids. The full variable domain, its missing parts supplied by reference TRBV9 and TRBJ1-6, is DSGVTQTPKHLITATGQRVTLRCSPRSGDLSVYWYQQSLDQGLQFLIQYYNGEERAKGNILERFSAQQFPDLHSELNLSSLELGDSALYFCASSGQELLVNSPLHFGNGTRLTVT.

This clonotype was counted between two and nine times. This rearrangement joins TRBV13 to TRBJ2-7; 7 nucleotides agree with TRBD2. This CDR3 has 15 residues. The germline gives CDR1 PRHDT, CDR2 FYEKMQ (reference sequence). Germline trimming cut 5 bases from V and 4 bases from J; bases unmatched to any gene: 11. CDR3 in amino acids: CASSQEMREGYEQYF. The CDR3 DNA reads TGTGCCAGCAGCCAAGAGATGAGGGAGGGGTACGAGCAGTACTTC. The complete variable domain, with remaining parts taken from reference TRBV13 and TRBJ2-7, reads AAGVIQSPRHLIKEKRETATLKCYPIPRHDTVYWYQQGPGQDPQFLISFYEKMQSDKGSIPDRFSAQQFSDYHSELNMSSLELGDSALYFCASSQEMREGYEQYFGPGTRLTVT.

V usage is TRBV20-1 and J usage is TRBJ2-1, with TRBD2 as a possible D gene (6 bases). The ends were cut back, 3 bases at V and 4 bases at J, with 13 bases in the middle. The CDR3 length is 14 residues. CDR1 and CDR2 (germline): DFQATT, SNEGSKA (reference sequence). CDR3 sequence reads: CSASPAGPYNEQFF. In DNA, the CDR3 is TGCAGTGCTAGTCCAGCGGGTCCTTACAATGAGCAGTTCTTC.

The sample holds many counts of this clonotype. This rearrangement joins TRBV20-1 to TRBJ1-2; the D gene is possibly TRBD1 (5 bases). Germline V gene data show CDR1 as DFQATT and CDR2 as SNEGSKA (reference sequence). Trimming took off 2 bases at V and 8 bases at J, with 15 bases between the two ends. This CDR3 contains 13 residues. The CDR3 region is CSARRIGDGGYTF. The CDR3 region has the DNA TGCAGTGCTAGACGTATAGGGGACGGGGGCTACACCTTC.

This clonotype was found many times. The chain uses TRBV5-5 and TRBJ1-1, with 8 bases that match TRBD1. CDR1 SGHKS and CDR2 YYEKEE come from the germline V gene (reference sequence). This CDR3 comprises 12 residues. V shed 4 bases and J 8 bases; nucleotides not matched to a gene: 4. The CDR3 nucleotides are TGTGCCAGCAGCCCACGGACAGGGGAAGCTTTCTTT. As protein: CASSPRTGEAFF. The variable domain in full, completed from reference TRBV5-5 and TRBJ1-1, reads DAGVTQSPTHLIKTRGQQVTLRCSPISGHKSVSWYQQVLGQGPQFIFQYYEKEERGRGNFPDRFSARQFPNYSSELNVNALLLGDSALYLCASSPRTGEAFFGQGTRLTVV.

This chain links TRBV4-1 with TRBJ2-1; either TRBD1 or TRBD2 may supply D (6 bases each). The CDR3 loop spans 17 amino acids. Trimming removed 0 bases at V and 0 bases at J, with 12 bases between. Per germline, CDR1 MGHRA and CDR2 YSYEKL. The CDR3 DNA sequence: TGCGCCAGCAGCCAAGAGGGGGGCGCGAGCTCCTACAATGAGCAGTTCTTC. This translates into CASSQEGGASSYNEQFF.

This clonotype was counted between two and nine times. V gene TRBV5-1 combines with J gene TRBJ2-1, with D possibly TRBD1 on 6 matching bases. The CDR3 consists of 14 residues. From germline, CDR1 is SGHRS and CDR2 YFSETQ. Trimming shortened V by 3 bases and J by 2 bases, and 9 bases separated the two germline ends. The CDR3 protein is CASSWDTTYNEQFF. The CDR3 DNA sequence: TGCGCCAGCAGCTGGGACACCACCTACAATGAGCAGTTCTTC.

This rearrangement joins TRBV10-3 to TRBJ2-3, with 12 bases that match TRBD2. Germline V lookup: CDR1 ENHRY, CDR2 SYGVKD. The V segment lost 6 bases and the J segment 4 bases; nucleotides outside the gene matches: 5. This CDR3 is 15 amino acids long. CDR3 in DNA: TGTGCCATCAGGCGGACTAGCGGGAATTCAGATACGCAGTATTTT. As protein: CAIRRTSGNSDTQYF.

The sample holds a few counts of this clonotype. This chain links TRBV5-5 with TRBJ2-7; D gene uncertain. Trimming cost V 0 bases and J 7 bases, with 11 bases left between them. Germline CDR1 SGHKS, CDR2 YYEKEE (reference sequence). The CDR3 has 13 amino acids. The CDR3 DNA reads TGTGCCAGCAGCTTGGAGGGCCGTAGGGAGCAGTACTTC. This translates into CASSLEGRREQYF.

There are a few counts of this clonotype. This rearrangement joins TRBV7-8 to TRBJ1-5, with 7 bases lining up with TRBD1. Germline V gene lookup returns CDR1 SGHVS and CDR2 FQNEAQ. There are 15 residues in the CDR3. The junction had 10 bases not matched to a gene; V was cut back by 4 bases and J by 7 bases. The CDR3 DNA follows: TGTGCCAGCAGCTCCCAGGGGGAAGGTGGACAGCCCCAGCATTTT. As protein: CASSSQGEGGQPQHF.

Only a few counts were recorded for this clonotype. J is TRBJ2-1 and V is TRBV4-2; D is unresolved. Trimming shortened V by 0 bases and J by 9 bases, and 6 bases separated the two germline ends. Germline CDR1 and CDR2: LGHNA and YNFKEQ. The CDR3 runs to 12 residues. The CDR3 here is CASSQEWGEQFF. The DNA for the CDR3 is TGTGCCAGCAGCCAAGAGTGGGGTGAGCAGTTCTTC.

The rearrangement uses TRBV2 and TRBJ2-5, with a weak D call TRBD1 (5 bases). The CDR3 totals 13 residues. Germline assignment: CDR1 SNHLY and CDR2 FYNNEI. Trimming left V 6 bases short and J 2 bases short, with 10 bases between. CDR3 in DNA: TGTGCCAGCAGGACGACAGAGCAAGAGACCCAGTACTTC. This gives the protein CASRTTEQETQYF.

This chain joins TRBV2 and TRBJ2-1; TRBD1 matches 10 bases. CDR1 and CDR2 from the germline V gene are SNHLY and FYNNEI. This CDR3 comprises 14 residues. V lost 7 bases and J lost 8; bases outside the gene matches: 8. CDR3 residues: CASMTGTGDYEQFF. CDR3 coding DNA: TGTGCCAGCATGACTGGGACAGGGGACTATGAGCAGTTCTTC.

This clonotype was seen only a few times. This chain uses TRBV19 with TRBJ2-3, with D maybe TRBD1 (6 bases). Germline V lookup: CDR1 LNHDA, CDR2 SQIVND (reference sequence). The germline V and J ends were trimmed by 7 bases and 1 base, with 15 bases remaining between them. This CDR3 comprises 15 residues. CDR3 sequence: CASNPGDTRTDTQYF. The DNA for the CDR3 is TGTGCCAGTAATCCTGGGGACACACGCACAGATACGCAGTATTTT.